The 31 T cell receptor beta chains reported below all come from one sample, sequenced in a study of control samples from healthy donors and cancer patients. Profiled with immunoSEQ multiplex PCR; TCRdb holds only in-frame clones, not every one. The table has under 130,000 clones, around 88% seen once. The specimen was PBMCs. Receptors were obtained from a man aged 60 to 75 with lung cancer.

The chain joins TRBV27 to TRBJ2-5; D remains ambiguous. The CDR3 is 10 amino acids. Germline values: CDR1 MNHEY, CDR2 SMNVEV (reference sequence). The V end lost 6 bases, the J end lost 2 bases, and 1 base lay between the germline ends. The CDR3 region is CASRQETQYF. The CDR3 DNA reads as TGTGCCAGCAGACAAGAGACCCAGTACTTC.

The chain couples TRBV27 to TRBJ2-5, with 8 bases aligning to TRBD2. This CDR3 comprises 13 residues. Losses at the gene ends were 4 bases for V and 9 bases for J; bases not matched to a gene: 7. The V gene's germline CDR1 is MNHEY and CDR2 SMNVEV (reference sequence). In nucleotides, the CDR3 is TGTGCCAGCAGTTCCCTTGCGGGAGGTCCCCAGTACTTC. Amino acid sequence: CASSSLAGGPQYF.

The CDR3 protein is CASSLQGWPSTDTQYF. Here the CDR3 DNA reads TGTGCCAGCAGCTTACAGGGGTGGCCTAGCACAGATACGCAGTATTTT. The chain has TRBV7-2 and TRBJ2-3, with a possible D match to TRBD1 (6 bases). This CDR3 spans 16 amino acids. With 2 bases removed from V and 0 bases from J, the gap between germline ends came to 12 bases. Germline lookup yields CDR1 SGHTA and CDR2 FQGNSA.

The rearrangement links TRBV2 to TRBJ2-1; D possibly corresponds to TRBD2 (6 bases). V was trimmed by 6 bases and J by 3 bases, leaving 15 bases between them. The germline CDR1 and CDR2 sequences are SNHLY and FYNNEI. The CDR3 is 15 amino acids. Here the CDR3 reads CASSRGAGGYNEQFF. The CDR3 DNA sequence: TGTGCCAGCAGCCGAGGGGCCGGGGGCTACAATGAGCAGTTCTTC. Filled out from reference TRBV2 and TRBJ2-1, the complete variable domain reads EPEVTQTPSHQVTQMGQEVILRCVPISNHLYFYWYRQILGQKVEFLVSFYNNEISEKSEIFDDQFSVERPDGSNFTLKIRSTKLEDSAMYFCASSRGAGGYNEQFFGPGTRLTVL.

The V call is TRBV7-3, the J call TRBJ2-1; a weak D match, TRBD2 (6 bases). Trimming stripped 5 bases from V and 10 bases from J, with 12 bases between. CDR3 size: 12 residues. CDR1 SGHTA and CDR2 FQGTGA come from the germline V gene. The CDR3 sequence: CASSPERGEQFF. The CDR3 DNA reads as TGTGCCAGCAGCCCTGAACGGGGGGAGCAGTTCTTC.

The CDR3 DNA sequence: TGTGCCAGTAGTATTTGGGCAGGGGGCAACCAAGAGACCCAGTACTTC. This codes for CASSIWAGGNQETQYF. This chain links TRBV19 with TRBJ2-5; 8 bases agree with TRBD1. Germline CDR1 LNHDA, CDR2 SQIVND (reference sequence). After removal of 3 bases from V and 0 bases from J, the junction contained 6 bases not matched to a gene. The CDR3 spans 16 residues.

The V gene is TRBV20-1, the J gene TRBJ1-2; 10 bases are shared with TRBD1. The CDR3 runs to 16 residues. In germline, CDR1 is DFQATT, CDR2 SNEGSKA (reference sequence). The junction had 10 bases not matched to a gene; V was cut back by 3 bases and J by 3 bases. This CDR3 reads CSASAAGQGKYYGYTF. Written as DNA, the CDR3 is TGCAGTGCTAGTGCGGCGGGACAGGGGAAGTACTATGGCTACACCTTC.

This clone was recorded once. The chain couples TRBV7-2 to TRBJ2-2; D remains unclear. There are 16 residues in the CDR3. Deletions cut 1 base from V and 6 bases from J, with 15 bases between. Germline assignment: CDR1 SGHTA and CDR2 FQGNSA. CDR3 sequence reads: CASSLVGNSYAGELFF. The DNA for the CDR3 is TGTGCCAGCAGCTTAGTAGGGAACAGTTACGCCGGGGAGCTGTTTTTT.

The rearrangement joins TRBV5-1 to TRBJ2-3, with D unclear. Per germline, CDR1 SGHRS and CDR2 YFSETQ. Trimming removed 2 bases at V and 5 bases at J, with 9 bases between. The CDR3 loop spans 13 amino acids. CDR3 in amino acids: CASSFIQEDTQYF. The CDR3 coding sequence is TGCGCCAGCAGCTTCATTCAGGAAGATACGCAGTATTTT. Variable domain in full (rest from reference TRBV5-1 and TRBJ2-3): KAGVTQTPRYLIKTRGQQVTLSCSPISGHRSVSWYQQTPGQGLQFLFEYFSETQRNKGNFPGRFSGRQFSNSRSEMNVSTLELGDSALYLCASSFIQEDTQYFGPGTRLTVL.

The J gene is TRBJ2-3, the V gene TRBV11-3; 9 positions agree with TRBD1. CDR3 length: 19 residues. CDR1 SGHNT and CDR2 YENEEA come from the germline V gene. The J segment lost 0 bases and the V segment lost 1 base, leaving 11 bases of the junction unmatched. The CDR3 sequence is CASSLGATGGFTSTDTQYF. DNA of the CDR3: TGTGCCAGCAGCTTAGGAGCAACAGGGGGCTTTACTAGCACAGATACGCAGTATTTT.

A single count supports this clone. CDR3 loop: CASSPHPLLTGELFF. The CDR3 region has the DNA TGTGCCAGCAGCCCACACCCTCTCTTAACCGGGGAGCTGTTTTTT. The chain couples TRBV28 to TRBJ2-2, with D unclear. The CDR3 extends over 15 amino acids. Germline lookup yields CDR1 MDHEN and CDR2 SYDVKM. Trimming pared 6 bases from V and 5 bases from J, leaving 16 bases between.

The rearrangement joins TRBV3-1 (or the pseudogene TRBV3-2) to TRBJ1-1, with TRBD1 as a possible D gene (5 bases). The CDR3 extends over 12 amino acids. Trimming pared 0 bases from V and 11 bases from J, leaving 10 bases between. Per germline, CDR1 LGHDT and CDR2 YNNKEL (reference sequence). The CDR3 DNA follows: TGTGCCAGCAGCCAAGACAGGGTTCCCGCTTTCTTT. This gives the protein CASSQDRVPAFF.

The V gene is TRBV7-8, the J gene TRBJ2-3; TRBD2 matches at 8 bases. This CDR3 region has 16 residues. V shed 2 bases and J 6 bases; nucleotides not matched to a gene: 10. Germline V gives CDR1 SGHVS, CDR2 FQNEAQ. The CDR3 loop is CASSLNSGLARDTQYF. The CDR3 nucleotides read TGTGCCAGCAGCTTAAATTCAGGACTAGCTCGGGATACGCAGTATTTT.

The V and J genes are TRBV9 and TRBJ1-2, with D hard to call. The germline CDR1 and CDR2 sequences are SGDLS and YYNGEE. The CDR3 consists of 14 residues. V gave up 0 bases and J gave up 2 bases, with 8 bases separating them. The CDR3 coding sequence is TGTGCCAGCAGCGTAGGGAAGTTGAACTATGGCTACACCTTC. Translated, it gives CASSVGKLNYGYTF.

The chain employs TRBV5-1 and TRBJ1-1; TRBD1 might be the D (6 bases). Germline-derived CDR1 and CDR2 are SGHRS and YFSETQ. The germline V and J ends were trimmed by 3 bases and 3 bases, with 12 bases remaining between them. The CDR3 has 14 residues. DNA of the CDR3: TGCGCCAGCAGCTCGACAGGATCCGACACTGAAGCTTTCTTT. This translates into CASSSTGSDTEAFF. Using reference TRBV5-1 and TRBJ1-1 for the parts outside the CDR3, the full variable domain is KAGVTQTPRYLIKTRGQQVTLSCSPISGHRSVSWYQQTPGQGLQFLFEYFSETQRNKGNFPGRFSGRQFSNSRSEMNVSTLELGDSALYLCASSSTGSDTEAFFGQGTRLTVV.

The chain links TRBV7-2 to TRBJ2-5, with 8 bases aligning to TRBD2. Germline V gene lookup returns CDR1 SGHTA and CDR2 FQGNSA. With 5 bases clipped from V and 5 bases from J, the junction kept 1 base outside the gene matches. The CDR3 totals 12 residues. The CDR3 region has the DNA TGTGCCAGCAGCCGCGGGGGGGAGACCCAGTACTTC. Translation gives CASSRGGETQYF.

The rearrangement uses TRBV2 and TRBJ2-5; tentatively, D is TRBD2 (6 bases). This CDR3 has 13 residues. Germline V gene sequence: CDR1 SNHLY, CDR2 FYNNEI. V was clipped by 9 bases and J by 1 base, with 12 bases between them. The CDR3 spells CASIWDSQETQYF. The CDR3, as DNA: TGTGCCAGTATATGGGACTCCCAAGAGACCCAGTACTTC.

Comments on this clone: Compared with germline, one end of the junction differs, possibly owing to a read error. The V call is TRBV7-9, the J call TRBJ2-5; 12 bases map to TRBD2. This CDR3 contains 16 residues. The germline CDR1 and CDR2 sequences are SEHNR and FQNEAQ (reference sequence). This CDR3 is CASSLGLAGSKETQYF. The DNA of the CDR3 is TGTGCCAGCAGTTTAGGACTAGCGGGGAGCAAAGAGACCCAGTACTTC. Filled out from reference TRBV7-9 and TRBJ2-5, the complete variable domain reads DTGVSQNPRHKITKRGQNVTFRCDPISEHNRLYWYRQTLGQGPEFLTYFQNEAQLEKSRLLSDRFSAERPKGSFSTLEIQRTEQGDSAMYLCASSLGLAGSKETQYFGPGTRLLVL.

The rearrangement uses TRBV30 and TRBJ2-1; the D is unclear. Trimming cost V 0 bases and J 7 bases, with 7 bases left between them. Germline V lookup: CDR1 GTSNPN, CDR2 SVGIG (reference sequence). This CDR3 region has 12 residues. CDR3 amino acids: CAWSVLGNEQFF. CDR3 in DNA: TGTGCCTGGAGTGTACTGGGGAATGAGCAGTTCTTC.

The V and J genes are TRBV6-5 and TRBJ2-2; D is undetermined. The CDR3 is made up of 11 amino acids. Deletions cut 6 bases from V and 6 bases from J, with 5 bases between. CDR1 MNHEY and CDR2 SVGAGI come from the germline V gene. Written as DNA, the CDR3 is TGTGCCAGCAGGAGACCCGGGGAGCTGTTTTTT. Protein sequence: CASRRPGELFF.

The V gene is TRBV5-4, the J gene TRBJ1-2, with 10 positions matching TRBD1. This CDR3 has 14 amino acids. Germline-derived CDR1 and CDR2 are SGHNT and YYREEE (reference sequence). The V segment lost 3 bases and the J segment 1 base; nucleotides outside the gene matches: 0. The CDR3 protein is CASSWDRGNYGYTF. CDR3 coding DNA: TGTGCCAGCAGCTGGGACAGGGGTAACTATGGCTACACCTTC.

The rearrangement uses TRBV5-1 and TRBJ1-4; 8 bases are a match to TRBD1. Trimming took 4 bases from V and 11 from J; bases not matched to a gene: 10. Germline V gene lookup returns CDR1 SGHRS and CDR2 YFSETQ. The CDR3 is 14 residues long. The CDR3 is CASSPSGQGSKLFF. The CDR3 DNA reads TGCGCCAGCAGCCCATCCGGACAGGGCTCGAAACTGTTTTTT.

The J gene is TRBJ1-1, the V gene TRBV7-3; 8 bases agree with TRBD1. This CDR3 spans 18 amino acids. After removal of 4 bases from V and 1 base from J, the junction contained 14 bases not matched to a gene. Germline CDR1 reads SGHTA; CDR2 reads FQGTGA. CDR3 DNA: TGTGCCAGCAGCTCGTATGACAGGGGAGCGAGTTGGAACACTGAAGCTTTCTTT. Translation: CASSSYDRGASWNTEAFF.

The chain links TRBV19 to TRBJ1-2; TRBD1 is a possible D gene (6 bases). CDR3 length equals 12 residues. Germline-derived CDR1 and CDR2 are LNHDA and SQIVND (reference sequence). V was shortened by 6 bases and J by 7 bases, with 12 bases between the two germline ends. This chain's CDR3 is CASRVTGFGYTF. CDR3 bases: TGTGCCAGTAGGGTTACAGGGTTTGGCTACACCTTC.

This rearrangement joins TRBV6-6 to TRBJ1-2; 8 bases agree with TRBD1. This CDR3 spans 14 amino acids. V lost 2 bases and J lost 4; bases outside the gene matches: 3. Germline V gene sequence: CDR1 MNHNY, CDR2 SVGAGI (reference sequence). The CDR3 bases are TGTGCCAGCAGTTACGGGACAGGATCCTATGGCTACACCTTC. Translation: CASSYGTGSYGYTF.

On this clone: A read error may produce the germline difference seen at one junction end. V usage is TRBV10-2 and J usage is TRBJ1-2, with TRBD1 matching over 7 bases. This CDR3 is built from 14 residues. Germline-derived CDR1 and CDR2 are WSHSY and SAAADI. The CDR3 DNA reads TGCGCCAGTAGTGCGTCAGCAGGGGGTGATGGCTACACCTTC. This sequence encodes CASSASAGGDGYTF.

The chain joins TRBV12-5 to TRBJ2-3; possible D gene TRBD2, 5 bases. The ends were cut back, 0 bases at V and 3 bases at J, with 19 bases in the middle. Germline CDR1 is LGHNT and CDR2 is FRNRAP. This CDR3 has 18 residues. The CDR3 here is CASGLVRDGGSSTDTQYF. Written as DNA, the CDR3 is TGTGCTAGTGGTTTGGTACGAGACGGAGGATCCTCGACAGATACGCAGTATTTT.

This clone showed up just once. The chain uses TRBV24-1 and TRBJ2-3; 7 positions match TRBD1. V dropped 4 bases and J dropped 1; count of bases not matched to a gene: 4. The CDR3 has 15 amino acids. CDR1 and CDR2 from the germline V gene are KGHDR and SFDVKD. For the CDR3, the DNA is TGTGCCACCAGTGACAACAGGGGCCGCACAGATACGCAGTATTTT. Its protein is CATSDNRGRTDTQYF.

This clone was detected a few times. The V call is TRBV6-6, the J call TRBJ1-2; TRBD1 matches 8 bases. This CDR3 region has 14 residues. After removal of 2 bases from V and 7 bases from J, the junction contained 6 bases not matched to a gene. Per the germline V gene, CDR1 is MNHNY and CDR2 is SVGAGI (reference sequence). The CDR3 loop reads CASSYDRGGGGYTF. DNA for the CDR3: TGTGCCAGCAGTTACGACAGGGGAGGGGGTGGCTACACCTTC.

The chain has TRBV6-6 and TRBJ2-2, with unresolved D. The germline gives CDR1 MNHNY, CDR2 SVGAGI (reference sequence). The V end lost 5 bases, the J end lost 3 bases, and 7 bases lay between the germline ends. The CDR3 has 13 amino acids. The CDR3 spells CASSPFYTGELFF. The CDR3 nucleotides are TGTGCCAGCAGTCCATTTTACACCGGGGAGCTGTTTTTT.

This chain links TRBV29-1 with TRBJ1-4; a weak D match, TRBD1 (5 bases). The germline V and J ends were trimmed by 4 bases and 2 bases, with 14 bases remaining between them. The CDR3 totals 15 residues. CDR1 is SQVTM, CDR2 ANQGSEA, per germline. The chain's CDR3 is CSVGRGLGTNEKLFF. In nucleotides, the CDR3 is TGCAGCGTTGGTCGGGGGTTGGGGACTAATGAAAAACTGTTTTTT.